The TCR beta chain under discussion was sequenced for a study of shared clonotypes between healthy human individuals (dated by TCRdb to 2020 to 2021). At the level of the whole study: The cohort comprised two women and a few men aged 18 to 49 years. For each donor, CD4 naive and CD4 memory were each given three plates, CD8 naive was given two plates, and CD8 memory was given one plate. To estimate repertoire size and how much clonotype sharing occurs between individuals, the study deeply sequenced the blood TCR repertoires of five healthy adults. To increase sequencing depth and limit assay-specific biases, different laboratories used diverse techniques to prepare libraries and sequence TCR repertoires. Per donor, leukapheresis produced somewhere between about 0.85 and 9.5 billion PBMCs.

TCR CDR3 regions were amplified from genomic DNA by multiplex PCR using the deep immunoSEQ assay. Extracted genomic DNA from each cell subset was spread evenly across all wells of several immunoSEQ 96-well plates, with each plate serving as a replicate. For sorted subsets, about 200 ng genomic DNA, equal to approximately 30,000 T cell genomes, was loaded into each replicate PCR. The purified libraries were quantified using a Qubit 3.0 fluorometer, sized with a Bioanalyzer 2100, and then quantified again using the KAPA Library Quantification kit. A separate single-read 150-cycle Illumina NextSeq 550 flow cell was used to sequence each immunoSEQ 96-well plate. The study's own analysis went as follows. Because the immunoSEQ output included only junctional sequences and no quality scores, the filtering could not be the same as the filtering used for full-length reads. To assign V/J genes and CDR3, sequences were annotated using PyIR, a Python wrapper for IgBLAST v1.9, with IMGT germline references. Reads were filtered out if the reads had weak V/J assignments (E-value above 1e-6), no CDR3, stop codons, out-of-frame junctions, or ambiguous translated residues. V3J clonotypes were defined by identical inferred V gene, J gene, and CDR3 amino acid sequence. Percentage overlap between repertoires was computed as shared unique clonotypes divided by the size of the smaller repertoire. RTK rarefaction, the Chao1 estimator, and Recon v2.1 estimates of unobserved clonotypes were used to assess repertoire richness. For all TCRbeta clonotypes obtained by the gDNA method from a handful of donors, generation probabilities were computed with OLGA. The table comes from immuneACCESS by way of TCRdb, which keeps in-frame sequences with V and J called. Part of the clones is missing from these tables; in studies checked, under half for an unresolved V gene and the rest for unknown reasons. The V and J calls and clone size were taken over from that table, and D and trimming were inferred from the DNA. Counted in this sample were about 1.1 million clones; roughly 80% of them appeared once. Of the sample, more than 0.85% falls within the top ten clones.

Trimmed from V: 3 bases; trimmed from J: 1 base; junction bases lacking a gene match: 5. From the germline V gene, CDR1 is KGHSH and CDR2 is LQKENI. Its CDR3 holds 15 amino acids, cysteine through phenylalanine. The retained sequence is limited to the CDR3, 45 bases, with the frame set at the first base. The research as a whole found: Pairwise subsampling led to the expectation that sequencing depth would affect the degree of clonotype sharing among donors. Across a few donors, approximately 5% of naive CD4, around 3.3% of naive CD8, around 2.5% of memory CD4, and roughly 0.4% of memory CD8 clonotypes were shared. Naive subsets generally had larger estimated clonotype richness than memory subsets did. Because the study included only a small number of donors, the genetic and exposure-history diversity represented was limited. Only blood was sampled, and tissue TCR repertoires likely differ from those in blood. Higher generation probabilities were observed for clonotypes shared by all four sorted-subset donors than for non-shared clonotypes. Incomplete sequencing was indicated by rarefaction of sorted-subset datasets, despite the large sequencing depth.

Comment on this clone: Its antigen is still unknown. One base away there is no much larger clone; base qualities are not given. At the DNA level, this CDR3 is encoded by other sequences in the same sample as well.

The donors were healthy, HIV-negative adults with no recently reported acute infections or vaccinations. Every donor was a Caucasian adult living in Nashville, Tennessee, USA. CD4+ T cells were enriched by magnetic negative selection; naive cells were then positively selected on CD45RA, and the negative fraction formed the memory subset. Blood was obtained by leukapheresis, after which PBMCs were separated by Ficoll-Histopaque density gradient centrifugation and cryopreserved in liquid nitrogen vapor phase. Analytical flow cytometry was used to check the purity and quantity of each magnetically sorted T cell population. From each sorted fraction, genomic DNA was isolated and quantified by UV absorbance on a Nanodrop 2000c.

What was sequenced was memory CD4+ T cells from PBMCs. The sample's cell subset or site, from its label and the paper: CD45RA-negative fraction. This sequence originates from a man between 18 and 35 years old in good health. Some clones in this sample may be carry-over from other donors' samples. The chain was built from TRBV18 and TRBJ1-2; TRBD1 agrees with 7 junctional bases. The CDR3 corresponds to CASSPGTGVNYGYTF. The DNA is as follows: TGTGCCAGCTCACCCGGAACAGGGGTTAACTATGGCTACACCTTC.